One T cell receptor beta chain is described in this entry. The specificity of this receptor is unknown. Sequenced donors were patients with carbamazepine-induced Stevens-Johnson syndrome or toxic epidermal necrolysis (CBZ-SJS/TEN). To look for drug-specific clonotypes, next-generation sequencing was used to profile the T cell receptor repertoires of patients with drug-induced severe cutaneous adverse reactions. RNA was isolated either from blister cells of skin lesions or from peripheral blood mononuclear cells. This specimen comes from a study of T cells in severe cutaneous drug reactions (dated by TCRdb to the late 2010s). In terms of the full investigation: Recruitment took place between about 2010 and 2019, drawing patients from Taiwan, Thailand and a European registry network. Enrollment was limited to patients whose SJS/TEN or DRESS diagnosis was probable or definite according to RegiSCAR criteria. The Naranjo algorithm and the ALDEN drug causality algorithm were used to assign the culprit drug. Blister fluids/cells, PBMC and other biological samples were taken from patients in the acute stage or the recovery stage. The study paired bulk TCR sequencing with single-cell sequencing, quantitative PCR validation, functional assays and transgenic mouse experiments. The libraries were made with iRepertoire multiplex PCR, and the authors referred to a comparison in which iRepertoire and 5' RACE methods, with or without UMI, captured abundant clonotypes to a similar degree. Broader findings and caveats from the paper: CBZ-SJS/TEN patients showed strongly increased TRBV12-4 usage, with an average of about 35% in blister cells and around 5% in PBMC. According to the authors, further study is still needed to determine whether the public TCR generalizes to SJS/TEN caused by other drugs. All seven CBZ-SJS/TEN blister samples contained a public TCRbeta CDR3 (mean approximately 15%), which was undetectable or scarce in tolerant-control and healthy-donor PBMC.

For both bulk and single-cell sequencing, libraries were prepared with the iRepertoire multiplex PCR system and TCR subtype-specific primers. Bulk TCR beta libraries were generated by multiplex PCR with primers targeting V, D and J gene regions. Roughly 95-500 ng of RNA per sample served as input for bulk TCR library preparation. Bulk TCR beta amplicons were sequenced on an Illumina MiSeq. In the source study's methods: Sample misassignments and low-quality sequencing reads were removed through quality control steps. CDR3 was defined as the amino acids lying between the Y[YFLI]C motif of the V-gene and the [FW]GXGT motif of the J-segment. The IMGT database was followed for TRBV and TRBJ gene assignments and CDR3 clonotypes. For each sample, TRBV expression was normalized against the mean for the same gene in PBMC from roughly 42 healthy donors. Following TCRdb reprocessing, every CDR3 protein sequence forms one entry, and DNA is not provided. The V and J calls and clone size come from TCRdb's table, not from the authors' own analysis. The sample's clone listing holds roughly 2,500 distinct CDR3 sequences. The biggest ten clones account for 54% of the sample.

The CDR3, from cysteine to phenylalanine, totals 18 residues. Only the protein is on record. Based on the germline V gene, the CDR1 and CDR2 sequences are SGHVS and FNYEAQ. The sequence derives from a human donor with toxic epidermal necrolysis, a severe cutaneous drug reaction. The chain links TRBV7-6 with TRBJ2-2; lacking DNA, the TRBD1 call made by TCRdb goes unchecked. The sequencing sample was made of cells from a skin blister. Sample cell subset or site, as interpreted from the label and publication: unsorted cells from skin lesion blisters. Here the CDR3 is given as CASSAQMTVSRGTGELFF.